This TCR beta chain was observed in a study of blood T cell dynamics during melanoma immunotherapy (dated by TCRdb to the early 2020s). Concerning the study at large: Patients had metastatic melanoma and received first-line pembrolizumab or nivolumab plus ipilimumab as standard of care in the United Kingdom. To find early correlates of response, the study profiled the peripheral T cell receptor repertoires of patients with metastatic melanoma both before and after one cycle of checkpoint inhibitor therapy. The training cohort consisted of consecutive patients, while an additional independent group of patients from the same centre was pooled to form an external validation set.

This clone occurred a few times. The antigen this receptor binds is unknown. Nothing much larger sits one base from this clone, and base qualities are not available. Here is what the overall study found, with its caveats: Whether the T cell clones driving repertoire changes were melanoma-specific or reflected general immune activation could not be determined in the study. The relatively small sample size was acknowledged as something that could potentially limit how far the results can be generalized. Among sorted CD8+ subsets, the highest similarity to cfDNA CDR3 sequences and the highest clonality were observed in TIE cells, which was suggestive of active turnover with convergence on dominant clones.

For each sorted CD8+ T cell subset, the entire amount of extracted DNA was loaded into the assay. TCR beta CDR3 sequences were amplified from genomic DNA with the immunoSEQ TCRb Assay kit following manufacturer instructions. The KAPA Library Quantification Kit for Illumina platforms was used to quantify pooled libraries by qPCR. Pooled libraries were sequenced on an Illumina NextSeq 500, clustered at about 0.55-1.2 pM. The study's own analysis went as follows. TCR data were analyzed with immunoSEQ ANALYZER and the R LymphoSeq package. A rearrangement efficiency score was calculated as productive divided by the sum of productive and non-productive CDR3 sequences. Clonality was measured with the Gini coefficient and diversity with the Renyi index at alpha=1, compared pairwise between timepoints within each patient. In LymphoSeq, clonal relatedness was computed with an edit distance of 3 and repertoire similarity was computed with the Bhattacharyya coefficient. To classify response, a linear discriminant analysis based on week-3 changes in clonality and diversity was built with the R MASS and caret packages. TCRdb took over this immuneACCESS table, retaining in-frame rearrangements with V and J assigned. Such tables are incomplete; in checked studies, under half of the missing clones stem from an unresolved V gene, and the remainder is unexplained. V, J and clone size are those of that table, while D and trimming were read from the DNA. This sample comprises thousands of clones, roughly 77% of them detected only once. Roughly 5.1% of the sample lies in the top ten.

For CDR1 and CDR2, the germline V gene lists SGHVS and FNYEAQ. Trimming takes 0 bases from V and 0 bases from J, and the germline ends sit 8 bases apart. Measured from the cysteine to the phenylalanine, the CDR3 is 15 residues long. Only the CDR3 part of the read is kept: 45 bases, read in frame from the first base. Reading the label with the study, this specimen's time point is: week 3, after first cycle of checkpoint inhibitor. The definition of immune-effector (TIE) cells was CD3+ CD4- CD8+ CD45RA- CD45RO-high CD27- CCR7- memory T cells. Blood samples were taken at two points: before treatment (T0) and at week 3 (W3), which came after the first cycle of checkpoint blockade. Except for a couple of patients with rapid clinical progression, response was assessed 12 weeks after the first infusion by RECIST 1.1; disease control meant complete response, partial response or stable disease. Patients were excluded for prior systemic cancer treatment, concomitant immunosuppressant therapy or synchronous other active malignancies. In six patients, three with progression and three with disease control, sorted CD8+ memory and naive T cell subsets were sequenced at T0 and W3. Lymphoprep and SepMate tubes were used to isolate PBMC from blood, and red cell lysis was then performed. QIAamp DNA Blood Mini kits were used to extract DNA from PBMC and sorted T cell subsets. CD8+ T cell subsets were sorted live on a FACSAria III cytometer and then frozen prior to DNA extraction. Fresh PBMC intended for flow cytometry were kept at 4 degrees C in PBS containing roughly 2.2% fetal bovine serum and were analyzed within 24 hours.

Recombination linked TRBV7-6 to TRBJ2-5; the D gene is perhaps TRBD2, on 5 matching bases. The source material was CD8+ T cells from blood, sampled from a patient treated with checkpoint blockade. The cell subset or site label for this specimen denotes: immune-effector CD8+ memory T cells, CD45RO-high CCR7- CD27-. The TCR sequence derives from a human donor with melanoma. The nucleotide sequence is TGTGCCAGCAGCTTAGCACCAGCGGACCAAGAGACCCAGTACTTC. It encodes CASSLAPADQETQYF.